Sequencing of this T cell receptor beta chain was carried out in a study of shared clonotypes between healthy human individuals. Study observations and caveats: Sampling involved blood alone; tissue repertoires likely differ.

This clone is a singleton in its sample. Its antigen is still unknown. This likely stems from a read error, as it lies one base from a far larger clone. Profiled with immunoSEQ multiplex PCR; TCRdb holds only in-frame clones, not every one. The table lists about 490,000 clones, roughly 80% of them singletons. The germline V gene encodes CDR1 SGHDT and CDR2 YYEEEE. The CDR3 extends over 14 amino acids. Caucasian adults residing in Nashville, Tennessee made up all the donors. The clonotype was recovered from a middle-aged woman in good health. Some clones in this sample may be carry-over from other donors' samples. This chain joins TRBV5-6 and TRBJ2-7, with TRBD2 matching 13 bases. The sequenced sample consisted of PBMCs. The DNA for the CDR3 is TGTGCCAGCAGCCCGGGACTAGCGGGGTACGAGCGGTACTTC. It encodes CASSPGLAGYERYF.